This TCR beta chain was captured by sequencing in a study of blood T cell repertoires in COVID-19. Study-wide context: PBMCs, B-cell-depleted T cells, or T cells provided the cDNA or gDNA that made up the material.

This CDR3 has 14 residues. V dropped 9 bases and J dropped 4 bases, with 15 bases sitting between them. In germline, CDR1 is MNHEY, CDR2 SMNVEV (reference sequence). The assay was immunoSEQ multiplex PCR, and TCRdb's table has in-frame clones only and misses some. This repertoire shows nearly 350,000 clones, more than 75% found once; its top ten account for more than 0.9%. The receptor was isolated from a woman in her 30s who had recovered from COVID-19. The specimen was PBMCs or T cells enriched from blood (not recorded which). This sequence joins TRBV27 and TRBJ1-4, with a weak D call TRBD1 (5 bases). This chain's CDR3 is CASAPQALNEKLFF. The CDR3 DNA reads as TGTGCCAGTGCCCCACAGGCGCTTAATGAAAAACTGTTTTTT.